This section outlines one TCR beta chain sequence together with its context. Its matching antigen is unknown. TCRdb reprocessed the 5' RACE reads via MiXCR and lists one record per CDR3 protein. The sample yields roughly 150,000 distinct CDR3 sequences, roughly 30% seen once. This CDR3 is built from 16 residues. The V gene's germline CDR1 is MDHEN and CDR2 SYDVKM. Trimming cost V 6 bases and J 6 bases; bases outside gene matches: 11. The data are from a study of CD8 T cells in ankylosing spondylitis. Study-level points and caveats: Among TCR beta sequences, a motif of several highly homologous variants appeared characteristic of ankylosing spondylitis blood. Disease-linked clones had a CD8+ phenotype and relatively low frequency in peripheral blood.

The rearrangement joins TRBV28 to TRBJ1-1; 12 bases fit TRBD1. The TCR originated in a male donor with ankylosing spondylitis. The sequenced sample was synovial fluid, either unsorted or a sorted T cell fraction (not recorded which). CDR3 in amino acids: CASSSWDRGPLAEAFF. CDR3 DNA sequence: TGTGCCAGCAGCTCCTGGGACAGGGGGCCTCTGGCTGAAGCTTTCTTT.